This T cell receptor beta chain was found in a study of beta chain features in type 1 diabetes. This clone was counted only a few times. Every bit of the isolated RNA underwent reverse transcription, so sequencing read expressed TCRB transcripts. TCRdb keeps only in-frame clones here, not all; method: immunoSEQ multiplex PCR. The table lists around 340,000 clones, less than 10% of them singletons. By way of CD45RO/CCR7/CD25/CD127/CD95/CD27, the CD4+ regulatory, stem cell-like memory, central memory and naive cells were sorted. The CDR3 loop spans 15 amino acids. Trimming left V 3 bases short and J 4 bases short, with 12 bases between. Per germline, CDR1 KGHSH and CDR2 LQKENI.

The sequenced sample was central memory CD4+ T cells from blood. The sequence derives from a woman aged 18-35 years in good health. The rearrangement joins TRBV18 to TRBJ2-2; D unresolved. CDR3 nucleotide sequence: TGTGCCAGCTCACCCTTTGACGAGCCCACCGGGGAGCTGTTTTTT. It yields the protein CASSPFDEPTGELFF.